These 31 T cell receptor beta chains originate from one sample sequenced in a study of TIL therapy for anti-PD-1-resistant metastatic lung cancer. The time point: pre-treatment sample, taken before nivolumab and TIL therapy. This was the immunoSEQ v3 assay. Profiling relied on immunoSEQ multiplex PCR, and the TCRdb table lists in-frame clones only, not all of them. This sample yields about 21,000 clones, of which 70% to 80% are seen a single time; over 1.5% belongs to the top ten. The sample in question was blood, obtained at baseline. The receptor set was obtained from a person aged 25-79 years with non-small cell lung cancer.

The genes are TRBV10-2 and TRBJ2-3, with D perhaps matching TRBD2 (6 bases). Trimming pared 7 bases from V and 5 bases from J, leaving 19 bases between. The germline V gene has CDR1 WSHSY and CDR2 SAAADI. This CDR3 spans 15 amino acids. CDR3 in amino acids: CASTPLGGDGDTQYF. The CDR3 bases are TGCGCCAGCACCCCTTTAGGCGGGGACGGAGATACGCAGTATTTT.

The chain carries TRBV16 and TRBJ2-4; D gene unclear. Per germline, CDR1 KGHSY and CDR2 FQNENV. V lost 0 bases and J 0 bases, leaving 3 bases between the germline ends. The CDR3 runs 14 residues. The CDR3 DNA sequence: TGTGCCAGCAGCCAATCGATAGCCAAAAACATTCAGTACTTC. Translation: CASSQSIAKNIQYF.

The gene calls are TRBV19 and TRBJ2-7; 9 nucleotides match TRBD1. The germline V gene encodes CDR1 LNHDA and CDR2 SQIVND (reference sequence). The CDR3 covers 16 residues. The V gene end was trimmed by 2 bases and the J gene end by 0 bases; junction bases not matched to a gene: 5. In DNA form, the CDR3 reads TGTGCCAGTAGTATAACCGGGACAGGGAGCTCCTACGAGCAGTACTTC. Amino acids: CASSITGTGSSYEQYF.

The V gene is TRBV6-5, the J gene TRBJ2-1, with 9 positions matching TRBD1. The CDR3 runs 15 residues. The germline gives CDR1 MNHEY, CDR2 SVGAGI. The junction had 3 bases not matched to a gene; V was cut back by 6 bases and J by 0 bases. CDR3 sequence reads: CASRTGGSSYNEQFF. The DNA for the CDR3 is TGTGCCAGCAGGACAGGGGGGAGCTCCTACAATGAGCAGTTCTTC.

CDR3 nucleotide sequence: TGTGCCAGCAGCTTAGAGGGGAGGAGACTGCGGGAGCAGTTCTTC. Encoded protein: CASSLEGRRLREQFF. The chain couples TRBV7-9 to TRBJ2-1; D is possibly TRBD2 (6 bases). The CDR3 length is 15 residues. Germline assignment: CDR1 SEHNR and CDR2 FQNEAQ (reference sequence). V dropped 1 base and J dropped 10 bases, with 17 bases sitting between them.

CDR3 loop: CASSLGTSGTGTDTQYF. The CDR3 nucleotides are TGCGCCAGCAGCCTAGGGACTAGCGGAACGGGGACAGATACGCAGTATTTT. The chain is built from TRBV5-1 and TRBJ2-3, with 11 bases that match TRBD2. Germline trimming cut 4 bases from V and 3 bases from J; bases unmatched to any gene: 10. The CDR3 has 17 amino acids. Per the germline V gene, CDR1 is SGHRS and CDR2 is YFSETQ. Using reference TRBV5-1 and TRBJ2-3 for the parts outside the CDR3, the full variable domain is KAGVTQTPRYLIKTRGQQVTLSCSPISGHRSVSWYQQTPGQGLQFLFEYFSETQRNKGNFPGRFSGRQFSNSRSEMNVSTLELGDSALYLCASSLGTSGTGTDTQYFGPGTRLTVL.

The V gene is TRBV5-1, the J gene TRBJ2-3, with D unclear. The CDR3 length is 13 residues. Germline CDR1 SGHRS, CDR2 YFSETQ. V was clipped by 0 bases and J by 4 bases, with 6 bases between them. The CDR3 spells CASSLGNSDTQYF. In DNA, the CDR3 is TGCGCCAGCAGCTTGGGGAATTCAGATACGCAGTATTTT.

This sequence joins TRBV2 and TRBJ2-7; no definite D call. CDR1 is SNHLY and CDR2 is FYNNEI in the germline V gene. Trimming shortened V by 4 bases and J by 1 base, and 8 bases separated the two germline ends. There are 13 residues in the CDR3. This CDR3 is CASSAGRSYEQYV. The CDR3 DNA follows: TGTGCCAGCAGTGCTGGTCGGTCCTACGAGCAGTACGTC.

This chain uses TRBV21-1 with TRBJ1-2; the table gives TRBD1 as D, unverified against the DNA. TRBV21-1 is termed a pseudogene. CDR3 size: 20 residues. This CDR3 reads CASSERGLRDRENRDYGYTF. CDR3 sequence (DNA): TGTGCCAGCAGCGAAAGGGGACTCCGGGACAGGGAGAATAGGGACTATGGCTACACCTTC.

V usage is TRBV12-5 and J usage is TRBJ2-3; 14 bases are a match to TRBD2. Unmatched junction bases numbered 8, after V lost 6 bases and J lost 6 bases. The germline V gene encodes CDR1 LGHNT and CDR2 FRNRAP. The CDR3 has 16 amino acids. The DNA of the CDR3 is TGTGCTAGTGGGCTGACTAGCGGGGGGGCATCGGATACGCAGTATTTT. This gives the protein CASGLTSGGASDTQYF.

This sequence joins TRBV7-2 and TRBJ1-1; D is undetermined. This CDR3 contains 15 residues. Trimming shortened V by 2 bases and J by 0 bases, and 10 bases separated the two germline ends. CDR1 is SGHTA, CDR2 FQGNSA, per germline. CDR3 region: CASSLLGAMNTEAFF. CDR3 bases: TGTGCCAGCAGCTTACTCGGAGCAATGAACACTGAAGCTTTCTTT.

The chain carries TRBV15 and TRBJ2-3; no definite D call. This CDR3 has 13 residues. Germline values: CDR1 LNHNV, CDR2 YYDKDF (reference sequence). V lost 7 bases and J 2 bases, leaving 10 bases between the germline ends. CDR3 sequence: CATNRAVTDTQYF. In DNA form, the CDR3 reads TGTGCCACCAACCGGGCGGTCACAGATACGCAGTATTTT.

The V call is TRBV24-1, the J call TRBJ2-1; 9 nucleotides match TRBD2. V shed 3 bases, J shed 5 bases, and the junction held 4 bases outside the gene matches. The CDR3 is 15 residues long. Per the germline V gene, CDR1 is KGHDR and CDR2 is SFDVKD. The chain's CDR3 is CATSDGASGDNEQFF. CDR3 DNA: TGTGCCACCAGTGATGGGGCTAGCGGGGACAATGAGCAGTTCTTC.

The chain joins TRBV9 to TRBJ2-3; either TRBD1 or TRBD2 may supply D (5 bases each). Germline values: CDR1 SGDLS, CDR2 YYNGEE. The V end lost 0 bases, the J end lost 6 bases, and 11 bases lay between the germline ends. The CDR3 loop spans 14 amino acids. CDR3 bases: TGTGCCAGCAGCGTAGGGGGCGGGCCGGATACGCAGTATTTT. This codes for CASSVGGGPDTQYF.

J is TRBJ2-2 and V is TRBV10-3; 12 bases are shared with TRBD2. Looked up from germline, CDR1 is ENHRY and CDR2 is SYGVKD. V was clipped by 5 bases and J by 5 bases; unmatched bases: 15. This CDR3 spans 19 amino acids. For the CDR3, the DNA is TGTGCCATCAGTCAGGGGTCCCGACTAGCGGGAGTACGGACCGGGGAGCTGTTTTTT. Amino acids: CAISQGSRLAGVRTGELFF.

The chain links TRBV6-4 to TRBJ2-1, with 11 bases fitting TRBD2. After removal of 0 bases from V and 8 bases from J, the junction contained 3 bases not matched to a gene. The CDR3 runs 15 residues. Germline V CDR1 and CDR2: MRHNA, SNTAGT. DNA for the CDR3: TGTGCCAGCAGTGACTCGACTAGCGGGGCCCATGAGCAGTTCTTC. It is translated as CASSDSTSGAHEQFF.

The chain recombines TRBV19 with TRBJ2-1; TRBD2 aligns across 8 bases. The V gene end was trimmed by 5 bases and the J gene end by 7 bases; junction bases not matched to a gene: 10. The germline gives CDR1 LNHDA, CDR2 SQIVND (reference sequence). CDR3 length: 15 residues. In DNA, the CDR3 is TGTGCCAGTAGTCCCCCAGCGGGGGTTTTGAATGAGCAGTTCTTC. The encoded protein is CASSPPAGVLNEQFF.

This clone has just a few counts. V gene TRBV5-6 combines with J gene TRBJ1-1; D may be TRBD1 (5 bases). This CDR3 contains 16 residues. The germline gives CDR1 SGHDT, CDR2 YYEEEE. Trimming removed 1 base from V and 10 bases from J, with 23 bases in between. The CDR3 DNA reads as TGTGCCAGCAGCTTGTCCCATCGATCGGACACCGGAGGAGCTTTCTTT. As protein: CASSLSHRSDTGGAFF.

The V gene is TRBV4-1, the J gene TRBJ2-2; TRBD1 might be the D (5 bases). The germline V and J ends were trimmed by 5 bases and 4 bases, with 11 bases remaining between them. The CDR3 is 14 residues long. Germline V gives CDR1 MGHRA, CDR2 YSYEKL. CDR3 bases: TGCGCCAGCAGCAGTCAGGGTCGCACCGGGGAGCTGTTTTTT. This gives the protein CASSSQGRTGELFF.

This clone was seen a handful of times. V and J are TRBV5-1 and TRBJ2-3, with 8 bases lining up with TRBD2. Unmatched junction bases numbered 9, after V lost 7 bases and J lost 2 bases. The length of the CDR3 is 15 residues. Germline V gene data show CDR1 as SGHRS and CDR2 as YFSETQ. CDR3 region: CASRFLAGTTDTQYF. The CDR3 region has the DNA TGCGCCAGCCGGTTTTTAGCGGGGACCACAGATACGCAGTATTTT.

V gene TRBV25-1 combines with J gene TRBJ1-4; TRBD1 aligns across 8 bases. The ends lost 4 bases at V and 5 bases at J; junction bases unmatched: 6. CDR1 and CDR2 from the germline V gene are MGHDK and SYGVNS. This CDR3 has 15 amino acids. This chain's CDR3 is CASSALDRENEKLFF. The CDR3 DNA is TGTGCCAGCAGTGCCTTGGACAGGGAAAATGAAAAACTGTTTTTT.

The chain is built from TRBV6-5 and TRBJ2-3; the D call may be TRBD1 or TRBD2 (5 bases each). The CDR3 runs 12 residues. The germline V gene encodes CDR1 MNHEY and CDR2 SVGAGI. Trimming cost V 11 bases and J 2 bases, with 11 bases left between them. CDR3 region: CALGPNTDTQYF. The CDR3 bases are TGTGCCCTGGGACCAAACACAGATACGCAGTATTTT.

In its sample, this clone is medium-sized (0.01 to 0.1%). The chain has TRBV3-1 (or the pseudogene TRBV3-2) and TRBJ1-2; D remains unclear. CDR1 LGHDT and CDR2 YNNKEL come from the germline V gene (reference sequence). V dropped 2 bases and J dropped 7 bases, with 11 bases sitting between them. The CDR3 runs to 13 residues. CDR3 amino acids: CASSQNLAGGYTF. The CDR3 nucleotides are TGTGCCAGCAGCCAAAACCTCGCCGGTGGCTACACCTTC.

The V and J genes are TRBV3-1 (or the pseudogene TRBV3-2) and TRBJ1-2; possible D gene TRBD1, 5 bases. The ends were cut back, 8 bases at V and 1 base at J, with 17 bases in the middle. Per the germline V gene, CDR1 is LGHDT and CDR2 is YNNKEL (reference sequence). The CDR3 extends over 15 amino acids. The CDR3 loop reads CASSILDSHNYGYTF. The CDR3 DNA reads TGTGCCAGCTCGATCCTCGACAGCCATAACTATGGCTACACCTTC.

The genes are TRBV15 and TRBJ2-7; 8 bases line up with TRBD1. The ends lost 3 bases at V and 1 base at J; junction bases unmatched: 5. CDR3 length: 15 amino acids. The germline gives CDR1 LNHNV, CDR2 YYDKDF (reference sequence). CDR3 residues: CATSRGTGASYEQYF. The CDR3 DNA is TGTGCCACCAGCAGGGGGACAGGTGCATCCTACGAGCAGTACTTC.

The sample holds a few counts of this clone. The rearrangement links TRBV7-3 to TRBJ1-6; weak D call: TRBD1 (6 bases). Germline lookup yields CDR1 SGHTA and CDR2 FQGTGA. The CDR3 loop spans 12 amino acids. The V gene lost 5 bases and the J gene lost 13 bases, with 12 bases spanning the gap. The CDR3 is CASSVQGGPLHF. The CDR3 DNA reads TGTGCCAGCAGCGTACAGGGAGGCCCCCTCCACTTT.

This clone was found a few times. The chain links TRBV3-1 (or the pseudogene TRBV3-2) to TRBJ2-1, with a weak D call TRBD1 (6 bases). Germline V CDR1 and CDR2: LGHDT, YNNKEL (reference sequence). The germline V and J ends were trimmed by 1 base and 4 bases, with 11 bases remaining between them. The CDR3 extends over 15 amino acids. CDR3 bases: TGTGCCAGCAGCCAAGGACAGGAGATATACAATGAGCAGTTCTTC. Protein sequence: CASSQGQEIYNEQFF.

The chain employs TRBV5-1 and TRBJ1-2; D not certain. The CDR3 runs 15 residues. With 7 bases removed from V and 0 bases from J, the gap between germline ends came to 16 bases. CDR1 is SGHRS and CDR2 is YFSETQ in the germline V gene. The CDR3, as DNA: TGCGCCAGCTCTTTAGGCGGATCCTCTAACTATGGCTACACCTTC. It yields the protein CASSLGGSSNYGYTF.

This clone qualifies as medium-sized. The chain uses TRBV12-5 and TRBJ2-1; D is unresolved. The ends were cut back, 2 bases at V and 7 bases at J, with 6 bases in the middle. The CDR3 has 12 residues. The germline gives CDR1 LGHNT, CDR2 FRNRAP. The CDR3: CASGLLPNEQFF. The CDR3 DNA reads TGTGCTAGTGGTTTGCTTCCGAATGAGCAGTTCTTC.

CDR3 region: CASQGVAGVVAGELFF. The CDR3 bases are TGCGCCAGCCAGGGTGTGGCAGGGGTAGTAGCCGGGGAGCTGTTTTTT. The rearrangement joins TRBV5-1 to TRBJ2-2; weak D call: TRBD1 (6 bases). Germline lookup yields CDR1 SGHRS and CDR2 YFSETQ. The V gene lost 7 bases and the J gene lost 6 bases, with 22 bases spanning the gap. The CDR3 covers 16 residues. Looking up the rest from reference TRBV5-1 and TRBJ2-2 gives the full variable domain: KAGVTQTPRYLIKTRGQQVTLSCSPISGHRSVSWYQQTPGQGLQFLFEYFSETQRNKGNFPGRFSGRQFSNSRSEMNVSTLELGDSALYLCASQGVAGVVAGELFFGEGSRLTVL.

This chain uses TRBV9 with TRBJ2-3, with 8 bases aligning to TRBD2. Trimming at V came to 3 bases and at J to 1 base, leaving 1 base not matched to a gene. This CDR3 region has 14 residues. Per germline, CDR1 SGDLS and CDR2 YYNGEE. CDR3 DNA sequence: TGTGCCAGCAGCGAGACTAGCGGCACAGATACGCAGTATTTT. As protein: CASSETSGTDTQYF.